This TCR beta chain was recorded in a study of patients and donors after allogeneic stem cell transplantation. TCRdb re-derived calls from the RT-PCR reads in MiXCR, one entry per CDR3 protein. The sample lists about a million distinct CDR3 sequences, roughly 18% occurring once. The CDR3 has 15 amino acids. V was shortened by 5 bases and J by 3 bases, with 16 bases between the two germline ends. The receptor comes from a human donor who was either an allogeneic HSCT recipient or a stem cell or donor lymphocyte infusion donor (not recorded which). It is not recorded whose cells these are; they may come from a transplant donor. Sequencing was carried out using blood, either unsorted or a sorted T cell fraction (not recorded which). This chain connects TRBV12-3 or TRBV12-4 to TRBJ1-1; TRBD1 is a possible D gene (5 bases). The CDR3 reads CASSPSRELYTEAFF. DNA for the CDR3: TGTGCCAGCAGTCCCAGCAGGGAGTTGTACACTGAAGCTTTCTTT.